What follows describes a single TCR beta chain. What it binds is unknown. This specimen comes from a study of cytomegalovirus exposure and HLA in healthy donors. The PCR ran on 60 Vbeta and 13 Jbeta primers. Assay: immunoSEQ multiplex PCR; the TCRdb copy retains only in-frame clones and omits some. The sample records around 150,000 clones, less than 85% being singletons. V lost 4 bases to trimming and J lost 0 bases; unmatched junction nucleotides: 17. CDR1 is MNHNS, CDR2 SASEGT, per germline. This CDR3 contains 20 residues. The study's findings and limits: At a 0.05 false discovery rate, a later analysis found around 15,000 TCR beta sequences to be associated with HLA alleles.

The donors gave bone marrow, and they were healthy. Sampled while nominally healthy, donors likely had unrecorded immune exposures. Material for sequencing was PBMCs. This clonotype was obtained from a man between 50 and 59 years old in good health and CMV-seropositive. V is TRBV6-1 and J is TRBJ2-1, with 8 positions matching TRBD2. For the CDR3, the DNA is TGTGCCAGCAGTGCTCACTATCGGGGGGGGGAGGGAGGCTCCTACAATGAGCAGTTCTTC. This codes for CASSAHYRGGEGGSYNEQFF.